This TCR beta chain was profiled in a study of control samples from healthy donors and cancer patients. Germline values: CDR1 DFQATT, CDR2 SNEGSKA (reference sequence). The CDR3 sequence is 11 residues long. V dropped 7 bases and J dropped 0 bases, with 4 bases sitting between them. The table came from immunoSEQ multiplex PCR; TCRdb's copy has only in-frame clones and leaves some out. The sample has 80,000 to 100,000 clones; 80% to 95% are singletons. The sequence was obtained from a human donor in good health. The donor label of this sample is uncertain. The chain is built from TRBV20-1 and TRBJ2-1; D is ambiguous. Input material: blood. The DNA of the CDR3 is TGCAGTGTCCTCTCCTACAATGAGCAGTTCTTC. Its protein is CSVLSYNEQFF.